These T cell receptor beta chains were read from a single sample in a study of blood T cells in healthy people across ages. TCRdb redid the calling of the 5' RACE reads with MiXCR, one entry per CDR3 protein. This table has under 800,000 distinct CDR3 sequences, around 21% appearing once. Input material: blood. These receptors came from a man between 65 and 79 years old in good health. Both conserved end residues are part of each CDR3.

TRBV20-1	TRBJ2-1	CSAGGSSYNEQFF
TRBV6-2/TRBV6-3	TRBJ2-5	CASSWTGAQTQYF
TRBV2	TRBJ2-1	CASREYGYNEQFF
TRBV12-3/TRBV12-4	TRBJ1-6	CASSSQSQGVGSPLHF
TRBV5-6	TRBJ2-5	CASSSIAAAPTQYF
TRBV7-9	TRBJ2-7	CASSPDRATYEQYF
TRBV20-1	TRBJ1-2	CSAIRDRTRGYTF
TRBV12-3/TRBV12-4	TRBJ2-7	CASSARDRGRREQYF
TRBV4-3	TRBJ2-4	CASGQDFGGFQNIQYF
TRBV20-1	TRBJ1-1	CSARDNRAEAFF
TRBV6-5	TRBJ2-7	CASSYRTSGSVDEQYF
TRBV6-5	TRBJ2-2	CAIQREGGTGELFF
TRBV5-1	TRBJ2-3	CASSQRTSGRAADTQYF
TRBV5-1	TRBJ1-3	CASSLTGPSGNTIYF
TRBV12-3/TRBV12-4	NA	CASSLEGTLWNEQFF
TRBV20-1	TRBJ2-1	CSARDGTSGAAEQFF
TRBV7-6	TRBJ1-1	CASSVQGARTEAFF
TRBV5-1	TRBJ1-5	CASSLEGSYNQPQHF
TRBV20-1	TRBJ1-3	CSAGRKSSRNTIYF
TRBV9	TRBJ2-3	CASSPREGSSTDTQYF
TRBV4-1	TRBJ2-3	CASSQDGLAGNTDTQYF
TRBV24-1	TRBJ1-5	CAARHWDRASVQPQHF
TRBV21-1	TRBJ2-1	CASSKKRQGGGNEQFF
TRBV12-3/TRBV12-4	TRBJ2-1	CASSLEGARVDEQFF
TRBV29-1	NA	CSVEGARSSYNEQFF
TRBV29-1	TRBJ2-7	CSIEAPGGYEQYF
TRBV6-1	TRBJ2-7	CASSLLGDAQSGEQYF
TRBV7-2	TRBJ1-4	CASSPTRANEKLFF
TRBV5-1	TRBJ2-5	CARSVQETQYF
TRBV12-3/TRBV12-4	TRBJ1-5	CASSLPDRGRQPQHF